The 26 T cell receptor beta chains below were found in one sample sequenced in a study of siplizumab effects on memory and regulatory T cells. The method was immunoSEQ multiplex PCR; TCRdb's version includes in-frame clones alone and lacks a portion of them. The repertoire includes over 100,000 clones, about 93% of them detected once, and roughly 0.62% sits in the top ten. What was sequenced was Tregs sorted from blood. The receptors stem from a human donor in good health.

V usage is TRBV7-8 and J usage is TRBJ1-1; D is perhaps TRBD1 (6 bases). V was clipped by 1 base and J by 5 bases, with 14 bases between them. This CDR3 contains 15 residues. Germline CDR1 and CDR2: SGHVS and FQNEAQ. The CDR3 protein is CASSLEGGVRTEAFF. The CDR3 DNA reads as TGTGCCAGCAGCTTAGAGGGGGGAGTTCGGACTGAAGCTTTCTTT.

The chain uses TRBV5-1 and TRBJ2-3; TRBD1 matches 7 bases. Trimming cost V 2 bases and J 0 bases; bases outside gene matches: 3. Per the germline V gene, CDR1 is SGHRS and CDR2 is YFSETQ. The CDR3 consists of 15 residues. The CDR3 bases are TGCGCCAGCAGCTTACAGGGACAGAGCACAGATACGCAGTATTTT. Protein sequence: CASSLQGQSTDTQYF.

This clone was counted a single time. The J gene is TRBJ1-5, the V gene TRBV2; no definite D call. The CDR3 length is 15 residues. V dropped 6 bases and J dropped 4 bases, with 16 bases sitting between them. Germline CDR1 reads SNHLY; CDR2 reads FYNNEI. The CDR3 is CASRPYPLGNQPQHF. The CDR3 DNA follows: TGTGCCAGCAGACCATATCCTTTAGGGAATCAGCCCCAGCATTTT. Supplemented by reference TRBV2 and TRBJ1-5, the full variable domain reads EPEVTQTPSHQVTQMGQEVILRCVPISNHLYFYWYRQILGQKVEFLVSFYNNEISEKSEIFDDQFSVERPDGSNFTLKIRSTKLEDSAMYFCASRPYPLGNQPQHFGDGTRLSIL.

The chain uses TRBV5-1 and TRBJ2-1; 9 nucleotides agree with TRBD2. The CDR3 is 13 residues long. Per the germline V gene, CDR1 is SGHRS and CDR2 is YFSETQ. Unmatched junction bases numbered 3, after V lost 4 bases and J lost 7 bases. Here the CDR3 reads CASSGLAGNEQFF. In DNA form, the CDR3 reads TGCGCCAGCAGCGGTCTAGCGGGAAATGAGCAGTTCTTC.

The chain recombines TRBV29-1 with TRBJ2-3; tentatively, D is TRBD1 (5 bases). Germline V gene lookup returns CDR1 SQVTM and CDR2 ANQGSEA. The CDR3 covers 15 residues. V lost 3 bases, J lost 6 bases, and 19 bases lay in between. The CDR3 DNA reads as TGCAGCGTTGAGGAGTTCAGGGCGCTTAGGGATACGCAGTATTTT. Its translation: CSVEEFRALRDTQYF.

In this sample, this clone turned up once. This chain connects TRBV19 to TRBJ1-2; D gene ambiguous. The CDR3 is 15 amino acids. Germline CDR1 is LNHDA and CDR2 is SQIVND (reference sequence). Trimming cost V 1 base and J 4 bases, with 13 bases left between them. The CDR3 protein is CASSIGPGDPYGYTF. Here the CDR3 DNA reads TGTGCCAGTAGTATAGGCCCCGGGGATCCCTATGGCTACACCTTC.

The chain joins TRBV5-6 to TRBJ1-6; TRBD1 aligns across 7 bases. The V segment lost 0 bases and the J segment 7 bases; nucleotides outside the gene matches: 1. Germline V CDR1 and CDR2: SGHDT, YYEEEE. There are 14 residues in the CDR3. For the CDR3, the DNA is TGTGCCAGCAGCTTGGACAGGGGAAATTCACCCCTCCACTTT. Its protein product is CASSLDRGNSPLHF.

The CDR3 DNA is TGTGCCAGCAGTGAGCTCTCACAAAAGGGCAATGAGCAGTTCTTC. Amino acid sequence: CASSELSQKGNEQFF. The chain couples TRBV6-1 to TRBJ2-1; D ambiguous. Trimming took 3 bases from V and 6 from J, leaving 15 bases between them. Germline CDR1 and CDR2: MNHNS and SASEGT. The CDR3 extends over 15 amino acids.

The CDR3 region has the DNA TGTGCCTGTCAGGGGGCCTCCCGCCTTATTTATGGCTACACCTTC. The encoded protein is CACQGASRLIYGYTF. V is TRBV30 and J is TRBJ1-2; 8 bases are shared with TRBD1. CDR3 size: 15 residues. CDR1 and CDR2 from the germline V gene are GTSNPN and SVGIG (reference sequence). The V gene end was trimmed by 6 bases and the J gene end by 5 bases; junction bases not matched to a gene: 14.

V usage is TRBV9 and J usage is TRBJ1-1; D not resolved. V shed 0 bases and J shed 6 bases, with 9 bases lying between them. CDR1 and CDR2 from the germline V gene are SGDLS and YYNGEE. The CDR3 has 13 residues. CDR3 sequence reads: CASSVDRLAEAFF. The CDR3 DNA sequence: TGTGCCAGCAGCGTAGACCGGCTGGCTGAAGCTTTCTTT.

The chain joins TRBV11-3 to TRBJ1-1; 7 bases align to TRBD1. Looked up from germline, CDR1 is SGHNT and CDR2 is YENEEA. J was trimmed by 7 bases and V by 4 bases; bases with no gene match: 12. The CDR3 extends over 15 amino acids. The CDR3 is CASSSLRGDSYEAFF. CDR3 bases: TGTGCCAGCAGCTCACTCAGGGGGGACTCTTATGAAGCTTTCTTT.

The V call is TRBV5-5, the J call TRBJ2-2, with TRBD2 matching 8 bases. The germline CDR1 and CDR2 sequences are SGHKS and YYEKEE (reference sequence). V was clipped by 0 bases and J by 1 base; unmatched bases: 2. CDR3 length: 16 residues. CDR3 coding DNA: TGTGCCAGCAGCTTGGGTCTAGCGGGGAACACCGGGGAGCTGTTTTTT. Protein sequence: CASSLGLAGNTGELFF.

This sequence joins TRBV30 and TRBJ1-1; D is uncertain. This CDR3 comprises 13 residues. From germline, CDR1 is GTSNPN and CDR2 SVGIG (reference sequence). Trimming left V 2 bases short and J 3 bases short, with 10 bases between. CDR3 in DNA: TGTGCCTGGAGTAGAGGGTCTCACACTGAAGCTTTCTTT. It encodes CAWSRGSHTEAFF.

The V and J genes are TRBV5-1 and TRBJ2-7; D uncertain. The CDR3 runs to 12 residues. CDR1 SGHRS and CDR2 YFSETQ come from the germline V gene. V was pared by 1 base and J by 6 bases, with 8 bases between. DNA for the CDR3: TGCGCCAGCAGCTTGCAAGACGGCGAGCAGTACTTC. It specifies CASSLQDGEQYF.

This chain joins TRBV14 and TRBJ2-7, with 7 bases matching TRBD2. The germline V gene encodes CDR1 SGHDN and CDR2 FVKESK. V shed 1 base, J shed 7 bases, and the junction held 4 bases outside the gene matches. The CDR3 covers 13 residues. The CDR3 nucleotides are TGTGCCAGCAGCCAAGGGTCCGGGGGGGAGCAGTACTTC. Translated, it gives CASSQGSGGEQYF.

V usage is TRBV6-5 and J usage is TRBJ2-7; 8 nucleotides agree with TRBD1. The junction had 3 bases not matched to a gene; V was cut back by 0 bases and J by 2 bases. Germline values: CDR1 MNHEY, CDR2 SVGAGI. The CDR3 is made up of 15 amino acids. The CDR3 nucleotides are TGTGCCAGCAGTTACTCGCCAGGGGGCCCCTACGAGCAGTACTTC. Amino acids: CASSYSPGGPYEQYF.

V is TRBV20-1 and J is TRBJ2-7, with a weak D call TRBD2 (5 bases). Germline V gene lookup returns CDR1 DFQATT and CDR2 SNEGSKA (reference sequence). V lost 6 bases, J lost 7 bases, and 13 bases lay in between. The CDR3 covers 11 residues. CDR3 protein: CSARSRREQYF. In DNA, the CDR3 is TGCAGTGCCCGCTCGCGGAGGGAGCAGTACTTC.

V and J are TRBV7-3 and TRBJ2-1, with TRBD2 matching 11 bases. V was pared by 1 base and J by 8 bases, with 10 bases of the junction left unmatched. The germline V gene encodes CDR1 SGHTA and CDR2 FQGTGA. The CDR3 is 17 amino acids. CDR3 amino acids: CASSLNGWLAGGDEQFF. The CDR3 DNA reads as TGTGCCAGCAGCTTAAACGGCTGGCTAGCGGGAGGCGATGAGCAGTTCTTC. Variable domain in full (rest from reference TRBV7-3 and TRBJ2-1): GAGVSQTPSNKVTEKGKYVELRCDPISGHTALYWYRQSLGQGPEFLIYFQGTGAADDSGLPNDRFFAVRPEGSVSTLKIQRTERGDSAVYLCASSLNGWLAGGDEQFFGPGTRLTVL.

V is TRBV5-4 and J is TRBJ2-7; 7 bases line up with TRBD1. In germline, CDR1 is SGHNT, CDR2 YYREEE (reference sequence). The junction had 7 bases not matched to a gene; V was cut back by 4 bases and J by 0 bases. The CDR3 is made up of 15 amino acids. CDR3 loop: CASSRGTAISYEQYF. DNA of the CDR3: TGTGCCAGCAGCCGAGGGACAGCGATCTCCTACGAGCAGTACTTC.

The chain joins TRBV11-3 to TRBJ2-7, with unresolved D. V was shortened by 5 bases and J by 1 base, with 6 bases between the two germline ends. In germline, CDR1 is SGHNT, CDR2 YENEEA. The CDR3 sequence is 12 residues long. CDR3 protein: CASSRGSYEQYF. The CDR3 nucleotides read TGTGCCAGCAGCCGAGGATCCTACGAGCAGTACTTC.

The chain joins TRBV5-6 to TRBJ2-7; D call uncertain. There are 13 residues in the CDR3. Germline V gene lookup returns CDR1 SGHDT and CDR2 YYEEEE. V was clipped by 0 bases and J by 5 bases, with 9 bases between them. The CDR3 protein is CASSLGTSHEQYF. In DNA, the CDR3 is TGTGCCAGCAGCTTGGGGACCAGTCACGAGCAGTACTTC.

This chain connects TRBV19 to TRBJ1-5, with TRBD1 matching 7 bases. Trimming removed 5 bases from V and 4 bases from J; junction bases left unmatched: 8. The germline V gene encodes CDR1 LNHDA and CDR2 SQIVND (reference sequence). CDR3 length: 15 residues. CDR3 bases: TGTGCCAGTAGTTGGGGACAGAGGGGTAATCAGCCCCAGCATTTT. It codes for CASSWGQRGNQPQHF.

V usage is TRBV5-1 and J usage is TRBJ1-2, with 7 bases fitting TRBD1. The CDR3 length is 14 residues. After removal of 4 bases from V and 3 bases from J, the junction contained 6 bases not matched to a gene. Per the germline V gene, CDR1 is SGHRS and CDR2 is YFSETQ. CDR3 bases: TGCGCCAGCAGCCAAGAGGGGGCCGACTATGGCTACACCTTC. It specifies CASSQEGADYGYTF.

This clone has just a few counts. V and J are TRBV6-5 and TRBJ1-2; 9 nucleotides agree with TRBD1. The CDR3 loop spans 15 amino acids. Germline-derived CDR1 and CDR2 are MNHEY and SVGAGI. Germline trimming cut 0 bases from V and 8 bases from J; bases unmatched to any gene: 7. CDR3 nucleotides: TGTGCCAGCAGTTACTCGAGGGGGGACAGGGAAGGCTACACCTTC. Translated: CASSYSRGDREGYTF.

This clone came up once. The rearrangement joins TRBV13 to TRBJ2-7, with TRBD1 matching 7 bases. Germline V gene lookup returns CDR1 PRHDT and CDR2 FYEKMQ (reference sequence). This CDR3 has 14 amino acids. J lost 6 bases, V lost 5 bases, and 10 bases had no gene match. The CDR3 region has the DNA TGTGCCAGCAGCCTAAGGACAGGCTTGGCCGAGCAGTACTTC. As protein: CASSLRTGLAEQYF.

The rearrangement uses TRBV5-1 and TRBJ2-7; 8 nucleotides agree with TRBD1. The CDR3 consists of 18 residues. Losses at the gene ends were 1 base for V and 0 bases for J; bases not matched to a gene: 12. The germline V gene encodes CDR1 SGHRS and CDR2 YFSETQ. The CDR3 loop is CASSLQMTGTGSSYEQYF. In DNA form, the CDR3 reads TGCGCCAGCAGCTTGCAGATGACCGGGACAGGATCCTCCTACGAGCAGTACTTC.